The clone carrying this T cell receptor (beta chain) was observed many times. The antigen is not known. V lost 6 bases, J lost 6 bases, and 2 bases stayed unmatched. This CDR3 has 11 residues. Per germline, CDR1 SGHDT and CDR2 YYEEEE. Specified treatment: PENTA 11 planned treatment interruption arm or continuous ART arm. Naive CD4+ CD45RA+ CD45RO- T cells were sorted from thawed PBMCs. The sample comes from a study of HIV-infected children after antiretroviral therapy interruption. At the level of the study: Most children had recorded EBV and CMV exposure. Study conclusions and caveats: Naive CD4+ Gini coefficient rose by interruption end, suggesting clonal expansion.

The TCR library was built from RNA with a 3' RACE protocol and unique molecular identifiers. TCRdb used MiXCR to reprocess the 3' RACE reads, holding one entry per CDR3 protein. The sample consists of 40,000 to 50,000 distinct CDR3 sequences, 4.3% of them appearing once. Source: CD45RA+ CD4+ T cells from PBMCs, pooled from several time points, taken from a donor given antiretroviral therapy, either interrupted or continuous. The subset denotes: naive CD4+ CD45RA+ CD45RO- T cells. The clonotype originates from a pool of human donors with HIV. The chain has TRBV5-6 and TRBJ2-7; 8 positions match TRBD1. For the CDR3, the DNA is TGTGCCAGCACCGGACAGGGCGAGCAGTACTTC. Amino acids: CASTGQGEQYF.